The clone carrying this T cell receptor beta chain was seen a single time. Its antigen remains unknown. The sample originates from a study of cytomegalovirus exposure and HLA in healthy donors. Overall study findings and caveats: Prior analysis indicated that the majority of TCR beta V segments exhibited productivity approximately 90% or approximately 30% of the time. In a later analysis, several top co-occurrence clusters appeared linked to parvovirus B19, influenza, CMV and Epstein-Barr virus.

PCR involved 60 Vbeta and 13 Jbeta primers. Measured with immunoSEQ multiplex PCR; TCRdb has only the in-frame clones, and not every one. The table shows tens of thousands of clones, with about 73% occurring only once. This TCR derives from a woman in her thirties in good health and CMV-seronegative. The source material was PBMCs.

The CDR3 region is CASSNWPGGNQPQHF. For the CDR3, the DNA is TGTGCCAGCAGCAATTGGCCTGGAGGTAATCAGCCCCAGCATTTT. The chain combines TRBV21-1 with TRBJ1-5. TRBV21-1 constitutes a pseudogene. The CDR3 contains 15 residues.